This T cell receptor beta chain was documented in a study of cytomegalovirus exposure and HLA in healthy donors. Overall study findings and caveats: The CMV antigen specificity of a few CMV-associated chains was confirmed through in vitro analysis.

Of note for this clone: As yet, its antigen is unknown.

Produced via immunoSEQ multiplex PCR; TCRdb's table is partial and in-frame only. The repertoire holds tens of thousands of clones, approximately 88% seen once, with under 7% in the top ten. The V end lost 0 bases, the J end lost 2 bases, and 10 bases lay between the germline ends. Germline V lookup: CDR1 SGHRS, CDR2 YFSETQ. The CDR3 has 15 amino acids. Sequences were obtained from PBMCs. The rearrangement uses TRBV5-1 and TRBJ2-3, with unresolved D. The sequence came from a woman aged 30 to 39 in good health and CMV-seronegative. The DNA for the CDR3 is TGCGCCAGCAGCTTGGATGGGCAGTACACAGATACGCAGTATTTT. It yields the protein CASSLDGQYTDTQYF.